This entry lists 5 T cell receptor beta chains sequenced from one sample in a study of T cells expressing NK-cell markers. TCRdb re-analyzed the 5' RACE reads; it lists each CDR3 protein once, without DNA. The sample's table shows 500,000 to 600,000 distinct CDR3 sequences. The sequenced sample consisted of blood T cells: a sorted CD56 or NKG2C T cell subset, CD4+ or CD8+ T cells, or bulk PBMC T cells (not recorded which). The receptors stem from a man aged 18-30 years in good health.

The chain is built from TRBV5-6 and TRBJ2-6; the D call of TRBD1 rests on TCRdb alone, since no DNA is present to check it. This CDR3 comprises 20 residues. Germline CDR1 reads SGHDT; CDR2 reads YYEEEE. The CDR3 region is CASSFSTGELPGGGANVLTF. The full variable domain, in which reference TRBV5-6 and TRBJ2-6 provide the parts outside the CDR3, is DAGVTQSPTHLIKTRGQQVTLRCSPKSGHDTVSWYQQALGQGPQFIFQYYEEEERQRGNFPDRFSGHQFPNYSSELNVNALLLGDSALYLCASSFSTGELPGGGANVLTFGAGSRLTVL.

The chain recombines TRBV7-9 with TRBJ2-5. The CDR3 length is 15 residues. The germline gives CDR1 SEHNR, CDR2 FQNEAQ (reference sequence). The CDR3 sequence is CASSLSSAGTETQYF.

CDR3 sequence reads: CASSLTSGGYNEQFF. The chain employs TRBV12-3 or TRBV12-4 and TRBJ2-1; TCRdb selects TRBD2, and the lack of DNA leaves this call unchecked. This CDR3 comprises 15 residues.

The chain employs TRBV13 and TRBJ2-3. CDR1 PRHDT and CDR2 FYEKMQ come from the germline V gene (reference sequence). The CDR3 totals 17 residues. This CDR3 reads CASSIGVRATIGDTQYF.

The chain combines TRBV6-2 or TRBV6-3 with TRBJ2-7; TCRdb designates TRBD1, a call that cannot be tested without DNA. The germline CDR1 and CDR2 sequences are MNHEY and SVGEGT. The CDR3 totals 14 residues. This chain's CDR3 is CASSRAGTDYEQYF.